This TCR beta chain was captured in a study of cytomegalovirus exposure and HLA in healthy donors. Findings and limits, study-wide: Rarity marked most TCR sequences, yet some public TCRs occurred in many donors. CMV antigen specificity was confirmed in vitro for a few CMV-associated chains. High sensitivity and specificity were reportedly achieved when the classifier diagnosed cytomegalovirus status.

As concerns this clone: The antigen remains undetermined.

The CDR3 is 15 residues long. With 2 bases removed from V and 8 bases from J, the gap between germline ends came to 18 bases. Germline V gene sequence: CDR1 ENHRY, CDR2 SYGVKD. Clones were sequenced by immunoSEQ multiplex PCR, and TCRdb holds only the in-frame ones, with some missing. This table holds almost 75,000 clones, about 82% found once. The specimen sequenced was PBMCs. The receptor was derived from a man under 40 in good health and CMV-seronegative. The rearrangement links TRBV10-3 to TRBJ1-2; possibly TRBD1 for D (5 bases). As DNA, the CDR3 is TGTGCCATCAGTGAGACGGGCTCCAGGGTTCAGGGCTACACCTTC. This gives the protein CAISETGSRVQGYTF.